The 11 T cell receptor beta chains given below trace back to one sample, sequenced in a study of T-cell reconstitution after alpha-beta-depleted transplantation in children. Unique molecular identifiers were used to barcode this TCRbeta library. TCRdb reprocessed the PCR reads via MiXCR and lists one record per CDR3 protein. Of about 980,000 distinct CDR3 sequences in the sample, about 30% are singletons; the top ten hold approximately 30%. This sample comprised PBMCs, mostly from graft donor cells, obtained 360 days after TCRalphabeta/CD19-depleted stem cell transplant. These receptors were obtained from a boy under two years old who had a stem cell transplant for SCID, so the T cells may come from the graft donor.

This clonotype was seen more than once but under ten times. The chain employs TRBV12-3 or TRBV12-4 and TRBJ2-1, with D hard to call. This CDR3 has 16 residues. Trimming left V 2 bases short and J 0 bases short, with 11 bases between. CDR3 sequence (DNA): TGTGCCAGCAGTTTATTGGGCGTGAGCTCCTACAATGAGCAGTTCTTC. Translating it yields CASSLLGVSSYNEQFF.

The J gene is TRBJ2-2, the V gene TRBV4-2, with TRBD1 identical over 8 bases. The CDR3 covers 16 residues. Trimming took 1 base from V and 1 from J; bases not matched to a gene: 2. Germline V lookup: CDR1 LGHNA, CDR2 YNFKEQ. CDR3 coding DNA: TGTGCCAGCAGCCAAGGACAGGGGATGAACACCGGGGAGCTGTTTTTT. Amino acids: CASSQGQGMNTGELFF.

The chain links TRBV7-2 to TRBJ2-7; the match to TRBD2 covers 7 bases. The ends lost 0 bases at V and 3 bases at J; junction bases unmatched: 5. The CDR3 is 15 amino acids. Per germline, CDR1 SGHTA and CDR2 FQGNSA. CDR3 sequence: CASSLAGGGLYEQYF. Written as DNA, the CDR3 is TGTGCCAGCAGCTTAGCTGGCGGGGGACTCTACGAGCAGTACTTC.

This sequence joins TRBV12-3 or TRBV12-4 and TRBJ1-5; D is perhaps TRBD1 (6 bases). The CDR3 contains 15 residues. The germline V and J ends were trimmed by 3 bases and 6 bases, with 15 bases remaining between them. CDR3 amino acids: CASSFNPGEGQPQHF. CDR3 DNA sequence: TGTGCCAGCAGTTTCAACCCAGGGGAGGGTCAGCCCCAGCATTTT.

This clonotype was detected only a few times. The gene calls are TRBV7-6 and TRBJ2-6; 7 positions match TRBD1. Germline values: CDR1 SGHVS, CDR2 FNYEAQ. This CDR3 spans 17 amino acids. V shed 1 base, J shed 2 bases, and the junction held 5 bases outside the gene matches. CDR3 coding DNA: TGTGCCAGCAGCTTAGGACCCGACAGGGCTGGGGCCAACGTCCTGACTTTC. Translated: CASSLGPDRAGANVLTF.

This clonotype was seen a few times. CDR3 in amino acids: CATEDGPYNEQFF. For the CDR3, the DNA is TGTGCCACGGAGGACGGGCCTTACAATGAGCAGTTCTTC. This chain connects TRBV24-1 to TRBJ2-1, with D maybe TRBD2 (5 bases). In germline, CDR1 is KGHDR, CDR2 SFDVKD. CDR3 length: 13 amino acids. V was cut by 10 bases and J by 4 bases, with 13 bases left in between.

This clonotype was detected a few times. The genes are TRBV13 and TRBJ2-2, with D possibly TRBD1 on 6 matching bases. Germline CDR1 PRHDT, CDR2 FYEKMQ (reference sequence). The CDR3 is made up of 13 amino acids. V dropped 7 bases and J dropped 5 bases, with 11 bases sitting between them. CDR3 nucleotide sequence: TGTGCCAGCACCGTACAGGGAACCGGGGAGCTGTTTTTT. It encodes CASTVQGTGELFF.

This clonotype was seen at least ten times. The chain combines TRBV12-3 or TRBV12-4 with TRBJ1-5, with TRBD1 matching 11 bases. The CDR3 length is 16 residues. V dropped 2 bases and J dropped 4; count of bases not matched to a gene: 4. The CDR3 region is CASSLIGTGGNQPQHF. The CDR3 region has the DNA TGTGCCAGCAGTTTAATCGGGACAGGGGGAAATCAGCCCCAGCATTTT.

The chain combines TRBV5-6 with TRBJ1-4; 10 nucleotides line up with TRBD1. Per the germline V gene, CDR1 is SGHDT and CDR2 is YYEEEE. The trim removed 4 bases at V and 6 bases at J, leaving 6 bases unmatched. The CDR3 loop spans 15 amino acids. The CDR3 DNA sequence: TGTGCCAGCAGCCAGGAGACAGGGGGCTATGAAAAACTGTTTTTT. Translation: CASSQETGGYEKLFF.

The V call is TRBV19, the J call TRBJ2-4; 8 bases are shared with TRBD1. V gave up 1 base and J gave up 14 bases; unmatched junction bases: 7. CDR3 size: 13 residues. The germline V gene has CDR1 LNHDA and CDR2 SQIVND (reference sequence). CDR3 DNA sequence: TGTGCCAGTAGTATAGCCCAGGACAGGGTGGAGTACTTC. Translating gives CASSIAQDRVEYF.

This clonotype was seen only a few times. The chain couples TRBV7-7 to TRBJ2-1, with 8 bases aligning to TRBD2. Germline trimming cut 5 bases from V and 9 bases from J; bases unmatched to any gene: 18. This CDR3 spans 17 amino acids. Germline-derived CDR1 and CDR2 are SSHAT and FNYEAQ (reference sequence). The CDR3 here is CASSPSWVTAGVGEQFF. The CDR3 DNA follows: TGTGCCAGCAGCCCTAGTTGGGTCACAGCGGGGGTCGGTGAGCAGTTCTTC. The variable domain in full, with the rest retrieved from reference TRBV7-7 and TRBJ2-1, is GAGVSQSPRYKVTKRGQDVTLRCDPISSHATLYWYQQALGQGPEFLTYFNYEAQPDKSGLPSDRFSAERPEGSISTLTIQRTEQRDSAMYRCASSPSWVTAGVGEQFFGPGTRLTVL.